These 5 T cell receptor beta chains were sequenced from one sample in a study of T-cell reconstitution after alpha-beta-depleted transplantation in children. Study-level points and caveats: Newly produced T cells mostly provided counts and TCRbeta diversity after one year, as hyperexpanded clones declined.

Unique molecular identifiers were used to barcode this TCRbeta library. From the PCR reads, TCRdb called clonotypes with MiXCR, one entry per CDR3 protein. The sample has 330,000 or so distinct CDR3 sequences, just over 7.5% seen once. These receptors lack a known antigen. The material was peripheral blood, obtained 360 days after TCRalphabeta/CD19-depleted stem cell transplant. Receptors originate from a female patient between 2 and 15 years old who had a stem cell transplant for Fanconi anemia, so the T cells may come from the graft donor.

This clonotype has more than one count but fewer than ten. The genes are TRBV18 and TRBJ2-7; 12 bases are a match to TRBD1. The CDR3 consists of 15 residues. J was trimmed by 6 bases and V by 3 bases; bases with no gene match: 6. Germline loops: CDR1 KGHSH, CDR2 LQKENI. CDR3 DNA: TGTGCCAGCTCACCGATCGGGACAGGGGGCGCCGAGCAGTACTTC. Amino acids: CASSPIGTGGAEQYF.

The V and J genes are TRBV20-1 and TRBJ2-1, with D maybe TRBD2 (6 bases). The germline V and J ends were trimmed by 3 bases and 0 bases, with 9 bases remaining between them. Germline V gene lookup returns CDR1 DFQATT and CDR2 SNEGSKA (reference sequence). The CDR3 is made up of 14 amino acids. CDR3 sequence (DNA): TGCAGTGCTAGCGGGGGAAACTCCTACAATGAGCAGTTCTTC. Translated, it gives CSASGGNSYNEQFF.

This clonotype was detected many times. The V call is TRBV20-1, the J call TRBJ2-7; 8 bases align to TRBD1. CDR1 DFQATT and CDR2 SNEGSKA come from the germline V gene (reference sequence). Unmatched junction bases numbered 10, after V lost 1 base and J lost 2 bases. CDR3 length: 16 amino acids. The CDR3 sequence is CSARGTGGQGAYEQYF. CDR3 DNA: TGCAGTGCTAGAGGGACTGGCGGACAGGGTGCCTACGAGCAGTACTTC.

This clonotype appeared many times. The chain uses TRBV29-1 and TRBJ2-3; D possibly corresponds to TRBD2 (5 bases). V was clipped by 7 bases and J by 4 bases, with 12 bases between them. CDR1 is SQVTM and CDR2 is ANQGSEA in the germline V gene. The CDR3 sequence is 12 residues long. The CDR3 loop is CSAASSADTQYF. The CDR3 nucleotides are TGCAGCGCCGCTAGCAGCGCAGATACGCAGTATTTT.

This clonotype was observed at least ten times. The gene calls are TRBV5-1 and TRBJ2-3; 10 bases align to TRBD2. J lost 0 bases, V lost 1 base, and 2 bases had no gene match. The germline V gene encodes CDR1 SGHRS and CDR2 YFSETQ. This CDR3 has 16 amino acids. The CDR3 loop is CASSLTSGASTDTQYF. CDR3 sequence (DNA): TGCGCCAGCAGCTTGACTAGCGGGGCGAGCACAGATACGCAGTATTTT.